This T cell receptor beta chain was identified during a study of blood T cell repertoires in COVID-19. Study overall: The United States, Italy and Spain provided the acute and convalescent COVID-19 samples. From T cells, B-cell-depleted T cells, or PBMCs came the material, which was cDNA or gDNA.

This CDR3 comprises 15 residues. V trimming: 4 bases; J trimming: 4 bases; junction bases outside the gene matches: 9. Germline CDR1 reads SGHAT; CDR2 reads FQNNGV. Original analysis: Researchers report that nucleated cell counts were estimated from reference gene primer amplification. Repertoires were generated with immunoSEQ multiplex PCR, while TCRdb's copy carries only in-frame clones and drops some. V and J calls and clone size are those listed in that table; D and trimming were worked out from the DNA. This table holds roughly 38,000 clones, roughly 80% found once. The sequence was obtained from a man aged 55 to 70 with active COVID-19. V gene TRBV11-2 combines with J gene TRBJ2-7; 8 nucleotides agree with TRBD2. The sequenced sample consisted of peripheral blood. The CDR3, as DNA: TGTGCCAGCAGCTCGTTACTCGGGGGGGCTTACGAGCAGTACTTC. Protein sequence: CASSSLLGGAYEQYF.